A single sample gave rise to the 28 T cell receptor beta chains below, sequenced in a study of identical twins. MiXCR, applied by TCRdb to the 5' RACE reads, yields one record per CDR3 protein. The sample contains more than 1.5 million distinct CDR3 sequences, 25% to 35% of which appear only once. The sample taken for sequencing was cord blood. The receptors were sampled from a newborn girl in good health.

The CDR3 reads CASSGPRVSMTNQPQHF. The CDR3 bases are TGTGCCAGCAGTGGGCCCAGGGTCTCCATGACCAATCAGCCCCAGCATTTT. The chain employs TRBV6-1 and TRBJ1-5, with D maybe TRBD1 (5 bases). V lost 4 bases and J lost 3, with 19 bases in between. The length of the CDR3 is 17 residues. Per the germline V gene, CDR1 is MNHNS and CDR2 is SASEGT.

The CDR3 DNA reads TGCGCCAGCAGCCAAGATCCGTCTTTGAACTACGAGCAGTACTTC. Protein product: CASSQDPSLNYEQYF. The V and J genes are TRBV4-1 and TRBJ2-7; D remains ambiguous. The CDR3 runs 15 residues. V was pared by 0 bases and J by 3 bases, with 12 bases between. The germline V gene encodes CDR1 MGHRA and CDR2 YSYEKL.

CDR3 protein: CASSGSLTGDYGYTF. The CDR3 coding sequence is TGTGCCAGCAGTGGGTCACTGACAGGGGACTATGGCTACACCTTC. The chain joins TRBV2 to TRBJ1-2, with TRBD1 matching over 8 bases. CDR3 size: 15 residues. Germline CDR1 reads SNHLY; CDR2 reads FYNNEI. With V trimmed by 4 bases and J by 3 bases, 7 bases remained unmatched.

This chain connects TRBV12-3 or TRBV12-4 to TRBJ1-2, with TRBD1 matching 7 bases. Unmatched junction bases numbered 11, after V lost 2 bases and J lost 8 bases. CDR3 size: 15 residues. In DNA, the CDR3 is TGTGCCAGCAGTTTATTAGTTTCGCGACAGGGAGGCTACACCTTC. The encoded protein is CASSLLVSRQGGYTF.

There are a few counts of this clonotype. The chain combines TRBV7-9 with TRBJ2-4; D is ambiguous. The DNA end is a closer match to TRBJ2-5, so the J assignment may be wrong. The CDR3 runs 14 residues. Germline loops: CDR1 SEHNR, CDR2 FQNEAQ (reference sequence). CDR3 coding DNA: TGTGCCAGCAGCTTAGCCCGCGCGACGGAGACCCAGTACTTC. Translated: CASSLARATETQYF.

This clonotype has ten or more counts. V and J are TRBV28 and TRBJ2-7, with no clear D. Germline V CDR1 and CDR2: MDHEN, SYDVKM. The CDR3 has 15 residues. Trimming left V 3 bases short and J 0 bases short, with 12 bases between. The CDR3 DNA reads as TGTGCCAGCAGTTTTGTAGGAACCCTCTCCTACGAGCAGTACTTC. Amino acids: CASSFVGTLSYEQYF.

This clonotype was seen more than once but under ten times. This chain connects TRBV20-1 to TRBJ2-3; 8 nucleotides agree with TRBD2. V lost 1 base to trimming and J lost 1 base; unmatched junction nucleotides: 1. Germline CDR1 and CDR2: DFQATT and SNEGSKA (reference sequence). This CDR3 has 14 residues. This CDR3 reads CSARVREGTDTQYF. CDR3 sequence (DNA): TGCAGTGCTAGAGTGCGGGAGGGCACAGATACGCAGTATTTT.

This clonotype was observed a handful of times. V is TRBV20-1 and J is TRBJ2-5; D might be TRBD2 (5 bases). The CDR3 is 13 amino acids. Germline V gene lookup returns CDR1 DFQATT and CDR2 SNEGSKA (reference sequence). V lost 6 bases, J lost 0 bases, and 11 bases lay in between. The CDR3 spells CSATDWNQETQYF. DNA for the CDR3: TGCAGTGCCACGGACTGGAACCAAGAGACCCAGTACTTC.

This clonotype turned up a few times. The rearrangement joins TRBV20-1 to TRBJ2-1; D perhaps matches TRBD2 (5 bases). The CDR3 has 16 residues. V shed 1 base and J shed 3 bases, with 16 bases lying between them. Per the germline V gene, CDR1 is DFQATT and CDR2 is SNEGSKA (reference sequence). CDR3 protein: CSARAPSGIHYNEQFF. CDR3 DNA: TGCAGTGCTAGAGCCCCCTCCGGGATCCACTACAATGAGCAGTTCTTC.

This clonotype was seen more than once but under ten times. This chain uses TRBV20-1 with TRBJ2-2, with TRBD2 matching 8 bases. Per germline, CDR1 DFQATT and CDR2 SNEGSKA (reference sequence). The trim removed 5 bases at V and 3 bases at J, leaving 11 bases unmatched. The CDR3 covers 16 residues. For the CDR3, the DNA is TGCAGTGCTCGAGTGGCGAGCGGGGGATACACCGGGGAGCTGTTTTTT. It codes for CSARVASGGYTGELFF.

This clonotype was counted between two and nine times. The chain links TRBV7-9 to TRBJ2-7; 7 bases are a match to TRBD1. The CDR3 spans 17 residues. With V trimmed by 5 bases and J by 0 bases, 13 bases remained unmatched. CDR1 and CDR2 (germline): SEHNR, FQNEAQ (reference sequence). CDR3 sequence reads: CASSDFAGTVSSYEQYF. The CDR3 DNA is TGTGCCAGCAGCGATTTTGCCGGGACAGTGAGCTCCTACGAGCAGTACTTC.

The chain recombines TRBV3-1 with TRBJ1-5; no firm D call. Trimming stripped 6 bases from V and 3 bases from J, with 15 bases between. Germline CDR1 is LGHDT and CDR2 is YNNKEL (reference sequence). The CDR3 contains 15 residues. CDR3 DNA sequence: TGTGCCAGCAGTCCTGGTAGGTGGGACAATCAGCCCCAGCATTTT. Translation gives CASSPGRWDNQPQHF.

The chain links TRBV18 to TRBJ1-4; D is ambiguous. The length of the CDR3 is 14 residues. Trimming pared 6 bases from V and 0 bases from J, leaving 8 bases between. The germline V gene has CDR1 KGHSH and CDR2 LQKENI. The chain's CDR3 is CASSYIATNEKLFF. For the CDR3, the DNA is TGTGCCAGCTCTTATATCGCAACTAATGAAAAACTGTTTTTT.

The gene calls are TRBV4-1 and TRBJ2-7; possibly TRBD1 for D (5 bases). V lost 1 base to trimming and J lost 2 bases, with 12 bases between them. The V gene's germline CDR1 is MGHRA and CDR2 YSYEKL. The CDR3 totals 15 residues. CDR3 coding DNA: TGCGCCAGCAGCCAAGTACTCACAGGCGCCTACGAGCAGTACTTC. Translation: CASSQVLTGAYEQYF.

This chain joins TRBV20-1 and TRBJ1-6; TRBD1 aligns across 10 bases. The V gene's germline CDR1 is DFQATT and CDR2 SNEGSKA (reference sequence). The CDR3 runs 13 residues. With V trimmed by 6 bases and J by 8 bases, 4 bases remained unmatched. For the CDR3, the DNA is TGCAGTGCCCGGGACAGGGGCGATTCACCCCTCCACTTT. Amino acid sequence: CSARDRGDSPLHF.

V is TRBV18 and J is TRBJ2-7; TRBD1 might be the D (6 bases). Germline CDR1 and CDR2: KGHSH and LQKENI. The CDR3 is 14 amino acids. V was cut by 2 bases and J by 4 bases, with 12 bases left in between. The CDR3: CASSPTTGLYEQYF. The CDR3 DNA reads as TGTGCCAGCTCACCAACTACAGGGTTGTACGAGCAGTACTTC.

The rearrangement joins TRBV20-1 to TRBJ2-7; the match to TRBD2 covers 8 bases. Losses at the gene ends were 0 bases for V and 7 bases for J; bases not matched to a gene: 8. Per the germline V gene, CDR1 is DFQATT and CDR2 is SNEGSKA (reference sequence). The CDR3 has 14 amino acids. The DNA for the CDR3 is TGCAGTGCTAGAGATACCGGGACTAGGGATGAGCAGTACTTC. It yields the protein CSARDTGTRDEQYF.

Regarding this clonotype: No conserved phenylalanine or tryptophan ends this CDR3, so it is likely a read error. The chain recombines TRBV2 with TRBJ2-1; D gene ambiguous. The V end lost 2 bases, the J end lost 2 bases, and 13 bases lay between the germline ends. The CDR3 totals 16 residues. The germline CDR1 and CDR2 sequences are SNHLY and FYNNEI. The CDR3 region is CASSELAFGTYNEQFL. The CDR3 DNA reads TGTGCCAGCAGTGAACTGGCCTTTGGGACCTACAATGAGCAGTTCTTA.

This clonotype appeared a few times. The chain links TRBV7-2 to TRBJ2-1; 8 bases fit TRBD2. The ends lost 3 bases at V and 8 bases at J; junction bases unmatched: 9. The CDR3 covers 15 residues. Germline V gene sequence: CDR1 SGHTA, CDR2 FQGNSA. CDR3: CASSFRETSVDEQFF. CDR3 coding DNA: TGTGCCAGCAGCTTTCGAGAGACTAGCGTTGATGAGCAGTTCTTC.

This clonotype was detected many times. In nucleotides, the CDR3 is TGTGCCAGCAGCTTAGCGGGACAGGGGGACTATGGCTACACCTTC. As protein: CASSLAGQGDYGYTF. The V gene is TRBV7-9, the J gene TRBJ1-2; TRBD1 matches at 11 bases. Germline values: CDR1 SEHNR, CDR2 FQNEAQ (reference sequence). V lost 0 bases, J lost 3 bases, and 0 bases stayed unmatched. The CDR3 has 15 amino acids.

The gene calls are TRBV7-2 and TRBJ2-5; 8 positions match TRBD2. The J segment lost 11 bases and the V segment lost 4 bases, leaving 15 bases of the junction unmatched. The CDR3 has 15 residues. Germline V CDR1 and CDR2: SGHTA, FQGNSA. The chain's CDR3 is CASSSQAGEWNEQYF. DNA for the CDR3: TGTGCCAGCAGCTCCCAAGCGGGAGAGTGGAATGAGCAGTACTTC.

The rearrangement joins TRBV6-1 to TRBJ1-5, with D unresolved. Trimming cost V 6 bases and J 6 bases, with 18 bases left between them. The CDR3 extends over 15 amino acids. The V gene's germline CDR1 is MNHNS and CDR2 SASEGT. The CDR3 coding sequence is TGTGCCAGCAGGGCCCAGTACGGGGTAGGTCAGCCCCAGCATTTT. It specifies CASRAQYGVGQPQHF.

In its sample, this clonotype was seen a few times. The rearrangement uses TRBV7-2 and TRBJ2-1; maybe TRBD2 (6 bases). This CDR3 has 15 residues. V was clipped by 2 bases and J by 6 bases, with 14 bases between them. CDR1 is SGHTA and CDR2 is FQGNSA in the germline V gene. CDR3 residues: CASSLPGSVRNEQFF. Here the CDR3 DNA reads TGTGCCAGCAGCTTACCCGGGAGTGTCCGCAATGAGCAGTTCTTC. The variable domain in full, completed from reference TRBV7-2 and TRBJ2-1, reads GAGVSQSPSNKVTEKGKDVELRCDPISGHTALYWYRQSLGQGLEFLIYFQGNSAPDKSGLPSDRFSAERTGGSVSTLTIQRTQQEDSAVYLCASSLPGSVRNEQFFGPGTRLTVL.

This clonotype was seen repeatedly, ten times or more. This chain connects TRBV9 to TRBJ2-7; TRBD2 is a possible D gene (5 bases). The CDR3 contains 15 residues. Germline CDR1 reads SGDLS; CDR2 reads YYNGEE. Deletions cut 0 bases from V and 2 bases from J, with 12 bases between. CDR3 sequence (DNA): TGTGCCAGCAGCGTAGCTTCAGCGGAAACCTACGAGCAGTACTTC. Protein: CASSVASAETYEQYF. Drawing the rest from reference TRBV9 and TRBJ2-7, the complete variable domain is DSGVTQTPKHLITATGQRVTLRCSPRSGDLSVYWYQQSLDQGLQFLIQYYNGEERAKGNILERFSAQQFPDLHSELNLSSLELGDSALYFCASSVASAETYEQYFGPGTRLTVT.

The table lists this clonotype with a few counts. The V gene is TRBV20-1, the J gene TRBJ2-3; D possibly corresponds to TRBD2 (5 bases). With 3 bases removed from V and 9 bases from J, the gap between germline ends came to 16 bases. The CDR3 is made up of 13 amino acids. CDR1 and CDR2 (germline): DFQATT, SNEGSKA (reference sequence). The CDR3 region is CSARDIDGETQYF. Here the CDR3 DNA reads TGCAGTGCTAGGGATATAGACGGGGAGACGCAGTATTTT.

CDR3 residues: CSAVHLSEQYF. CDR3 sequence (DNA): TGCAGTGCTGTACACTTAAGTGAGCAGTACTTC. The chain links TRBV20-1 to TRBJ2-5; D is unclear. The CDR3 is 11 residues long. With 5 bases removed from V and 11 bases from J, the gap between germline ends came to 15 bases. Looked up from germline, CDR1 is DFQATT and CDR2 is SNEGSKA (reference sequence).

The chain links TRBV19 to TRBJ2-5; 10 nucleotides agree with TRBD2. With 3 bases clipped from V and 4 bases from J, the junction kept 8 bases outside the gene matches. The CDR3 is 16 amino acids. The germline V gene has CDR1 LNHDA and CDR2 SQIVND (reference sequence). CDR3 residues: CASSILAGERPETQYF. DNA for the CDR3: TGTGCCAGTAGTATCCTAGCGGGAGAAAGACCAGAGACCCAGTACTTC. The entire variable domain, with the rest obtained from reference TRBV19 and TRBJ2-5, is as follows: DGGITQSPKYLFRKEGQNVTLSCEQNLNHDAMYWYRQDPGQGLRLIYYSQIVNDFQKGDIAEGYSVSREKKESFPLTVTSAQKNPTAFYLCASSILAGERPETQYFGPGTRLLVL.

This clonotype was counted at least ten times. At one boundary the junction diverges from the germline segment, which might be a read error. The chain couples TRBV11-2 to TRBJ2-3; tentatively, D is TRBD2 (5 bases). There are 12 residues in the CDR3. Germline V gives CDR1 SGHAT, CDR2 FQNNGV. DNA for the CDR3: TGCGCCAGCACCACCGGGGCAGATACGCAGTATTTT. As protein: CASTTGADTQYF.